This is a list of T cell receptor beta chains from one sample in a study of CD8 T cells in ankylosing spondylitis. TCRdb ran MiXCR on the 5' RACE reads and lists one entry per CDR3 protein. The sample contains approximately 140,000 distinct CDR3 sequences, around two fifths of which appear only once. Sequenced: synovial fluid, either unsorted or a sorted T cell fraction (not recorded which). These receptors originate from a male donor with ankylosing spondylitis. Both conserved end residues are part of each CDR3. Each record gives: J gene, V gene, clone size, D gene, CDR3 protein, CDR3 DNA. D genes are given only for firm matches. The listing skips clone size in some rows; elsewhere it reads once, few, many or a size class.

j_gene: TRBJ1-4
v_gene: TRBV11-2
abundance: .
d_gene: TRBD1
CDR3aa: CASSSGQGAYEKLFF
CDR3nt: TGTGCCAGCAGCTCGGGACAGGGGGCTTATGAAAAACTGTTTTTT

j_gene: TRBJ1-1
v_gene: TRBV9
abundance: .
d_gene: TRBD1
CDR3aa: CASSWTGDRSEAFF
CDR3nt: TGTGCCAGCAGCTGGACAGGGGACAGGTCTGAAGCTTTCTTT

j_gene: TRBJ1-1
v_gene: TRBV5-5
abundance: .
d_gene: .
CDR3aa: CASSLFGGAFTEAFF
CDR3nt: TGTGCCAGCAGCTTGTTTGGGGGCGCGTTCACTGAAGCTTTCTTT

j_gene: TRBJ1-1
v_gene: TRBV12-3/TRBV12-4
abundance: few
d_gene: .
CDR3aa: CASPAAGTEAFF
CDR3nt: TGTGCCAGCCCAGCGGCAGGCACTGAAGCTTTCTTT

j_gene: TRBJ1-4
v_gene: TRBV11-2
abundance: .
d_gene: TRBD1
CDR3aa: CASSFGQGAANEKLFF
CDR3nt: TGTGCCAGCAGCTTCGGACAGGGCGCAGCTAATGAAAAACTGTTTTTT

j_gene: TRBJ2-2
v_gene: TRBV6-4
abundance: .
d_gene: .
CDR3aa: CASSDSGSGHTGELFF
CDR3nt: TGTGCCAGCAGTGACTCGGGTTCAGGACACACCGGGGAGCTGTTTTTT

j_gene: TRBJ2-7
v_gene: TRBV9
abundance: .
d_gene: .
CDR3aa: CASSVGVMEGYEQYF
CDR3nt: TGTGCCAGCAGCGTAGGGGTCATGGAGGGCTACGAGCAGTACTTC

j_gene: TRBJ2-1
v_gene: TRBV12-3/TRBV12-4
abundance: many
d_gene: .
CDR3aa: CASSLPSSSGNYNEQFF
CDR3nt: TGTGCCAGCAGTTTACCAAGTTCGAGCGGAAATTACAATGAGCAGTTCTTC

j_gene: TRBJ2-1
v_gene: TRBV28
abundance: few
d_gene: .
CDR3aa: CASSLQGGEQFF
CDR3nt: TGTGCCAGCAGTTTACAGGGGGGTGAGCAGTTCTTC

j_gene: TRBJ1-1
v_gene: TRBV11-1
abundance: many
d_gene: TRBD1
CDR3aa: CASSLKDRKAFF
CDR3nt: TGTGCCAGCAGCTTGAAGGACAGGAAAGCTTTCTTT

j_gene: TRBJ2-7
v_gene: TRBV20-1
abundance: many
d_gene: TRBD2
CDR3aa: CSARDLTSGGGIYEQYF
CDR3nt: TGCAGTGCTAGAGACTTGACTAGCGGGGGGGGGATCTACGAGCAGTACTTC

j_gene: TRBJ1-2
v_gene: TRBV10-3
abundance: once
d_gene: TRBD1
CDR3aa: CAISESWTGWSVEGYTF
CDR3nt: TGTGCCATCAGTGAGTCGTGGACAGGTTGGTCGGTGGAAGGCTACACCTTC

j_gene: TRBJ1-5
v_gene: TRBV28
abundance: .
d_gene: .
CDR3aa: CASSVTPGNQPQHF
CDR3nt: TGTGCCAGCAGCGTCACACCGGGAAACCAGCCCCAGCATTTT

j_gene: TRBJ2-7
v_gene: TRBV30
abundance: .
d_gene: .
CDR3aa: CAWSVRSAYFYEQYF
CDR3nt: TGTGCCTGGAGTGTACGATCGGCGTACTTCTACGAGCAGTACTTC

j_gene: TRBJ1-1
v_gene: TRBV12-3/TRBV12-4
abundance: once
d_gene: .
CDR3aa: CASSFPQGMNTEAFF
CDR3nt: TGTGCCAGCAGTTTTCCCCAGGGTATGAACACTGAAGCTTTCTTT

j_gene: TRBJ2-7
v_gene: TRBV27
abundance: .
d_gene: TRBD1
CDR3aa: CASRYRGPSSYEQYF
CDR3nt: TGTGCCAGCAGGTACAGGGGCCCGAGCTCCTACGAGCAGTACTTC

j_gene: TRBJ2-3
v_gene: TRBV20-1
abundance: few
d_gene: TRBD2
CDR3aa: CSARGSGGSTDTQYF
CDR3nt: TGCAGTGCTAGAGGTAGCGGGGGGTCCACAGATACGCAGTATTTT

j_gene: TRBJ2-1
v_gene: TRBV6-5
abundance: .
d_gene: .
CDR3aa: CASSYDKRQNEQFF
CDR3nt: TGTGCCAGCAGTTACGATAAGCGGCAGAATGAGCAGTTCTTC

j_gene: TRBJ1-2
v_gene: TRBV4-1
abundance: .
d_gene: .
CDR3aa: CASSQEPPKYSEGNYGYTF
CDR3nt: TGCGCCAGCAGCCAAGAGCCCCCCAAATATTCAGAGGGCAACTATGGCTACACCTTC

j_gene: TRBJ1-2
v_gene: TRBV6-1
abundance: .
d_gene: .
CDR3aa: CASRYGTEHTF
CDR3nt: TGTGCCAGCAGATACGGGACTGAGCACACCTTC

j_gene: TRBJ1-1
v_gene: TRBV27
abundance: .
d_gene: .
CDR3aa: CASSLLWPFEAFF
CDR3nt: TGTGCCAGCAGTTTATTGTGGCCATTTGAAGCTTTCTTT

j_gene: TRBJ2-1
v_gene: TRBV5-5
abundance: .
d_gene: TRBD2
CDR3aa: CASNLLSGRSYEQFF
CDR3nt: TGTGCCAGCAACTTACTTAGCGGGAGGTCTTATGAGCAGTTCTTC

j_gene: TRBJ2-7
v_gene: TRBV12-5
abundance: .
d_gene: .
CDR3aa: CASGLVWNEQYF
CDR3nt: TGTGCTAGTGGTTTGGTATGGAACGAGCAGTACTTC

j_gene: TRBJ2-2
v_gene: TRBV7-9
abundance: .
d_gene: .
CDR3aa: CASSLEEGHPTGELFF
CDR3nt: TGTGCCAGCAGCTTAGAGGAGGGACATCCCACCGGGGAGCTGTTTTTT

j_gene: TRBJ2-7
v_gene: TRBV20-1
abundance: .
d_gene: TRBD2
CDR3aa: CSVSPGEGFYEQYF
CDR3nt: TGCAGTGTCTCCCCGGGGGAGGGCTTCTACGAGCAGTACTTC

j_gene: TRBJ2-1
v_gene: TRBV12-3/TRBV12-4
abundance: .
d_gene: .
CDR3aa: CASSLSSRGLYNEQFF
CDR3nt: TGTGCCAGCAGTCTCTCTTCCCGGGGGCTCTACAATGAGCAGTTCTTC

j_gene: TRBJ2-7
v_gene: TRBV20-1
abundance: .
d_gene: .
CDR3aa: CSARDRRVRFTYEQYF
CDR3nt: TGCAGTGCTAGAGATCGTCGTGTTAGGTTCACCTACGAGCAGTACTTC

j_gene: TRBJ2-1
v_gene: TRBV28
abundance: .
d_gene: TRBD2
CDR3aa: CASSFFRASGGLDEQFF
CDR3nt: TGTGCCAGCAGTTTTTTCCGGGCTAGCGGGGGGTTGGATGAGCAGTTCTTC

j_gene: TRBJ2-7
v_gene: TRBV3-1
abundance: .
d_gene: TRBD2
CDR3aa: CASSPVAGPSYEQYF
CDR3nt: TGTGCCAGCAGCCCGGTAGCGGGGCCCTCCTACGAGCAGTACTTC

j_gene: TRBJ1-2
v_gene: TRBV12-3/TRBV12-4
abundance: few
d_gene: .
CDR3aa: CASSLASSYGYTF
CDR3nt: TGTGCCAGCAGTTTAGCGTCCAGCTATGGCTACACCTTC

j_gene: TRBJ2-1
v_gene: TRBV12-3/TRBV12-4
abundance: .
d_gene: TRBD2
CDR3aa: CASSRLAGGYNEQFF
CDR3nt: TGTGCCAGCAGCCGACTAGCGGGGGGCTACAATGAGCAGTTCTTC

j_gene: TRBJ1-1
v_gene: TRBV28
abundance: .
d_gene: TRBD1
CDR3aa: CASSFSRTGENTEAFF
CDR3nt: TGTGCCAGCAGTTTTTCCCGGACAGGGGAGAACACTGAAGCTTTCTTT

j_gene: TRBJ2-4
v_gene: TRBV6-2/TRBV6-3
abundance: once
d_gene: TRBD2
CDR3aa: CASSYIGLADKNIQYF
CDR3nt: TGTGCCAGCAGTTATATCGGACTAGCAGATAAAAACATTCAGTACTTC

j_gene: TRBJ2-1
v_gene: TRBV7-1
abundance: .
d_gene: TRBD2
CDR3aa: CASRRKKERMGTSGPLIHNEQFF
CDR3nt: TGTGCCAGCAGGCGGAAAAAGGAAAGGATGGGGACTAGCGGCCCATTGATCCACAATGAGCAGTTCTTC

j_gene: TRBJ2-5
v_gene: TRBV7-2
abundance: .
d_gene: .
CDR3aa: CASTLLLESQETQYF
CDR3nt: TGTGCCAGCACCTTGTTACTAGAGTCCCAAGAGACCCAGTACTTC

j_gene: TRBJ2-3
v_gene: TRBV28
abundance: .
d_gene: TRBD2
CDR3aa: CASSQLLELAGLDTQYF
CDR3nt: TGTGCCAGCAGTCAACTCCTGGAACTAGCGGGATTAGATACGCAGTATTTT

j_gene: TRBJ1-2
v_gene: TRBV4-1
abundance: .
d_gene: TRBD1
CDR3aa: CASSQDPGTGKYGYTF
CDR3nt: TGCGCCAGCAGCCAAGACCCCGGGACAGGGAAATATGGCTACACCTTC

j_gene: TRBJ1-3
v_gene: TRBV5-6
abundance: once
d_gene: TRBD1
CDR3aa: CASSLPQGLSGNTIYF
CDR3nt: TGTGCCAGCAGCCTACCACAGGGGCTCTCTGGAAACACCATATATTTT

j_gene: TRBJ2-2
v_gene: TRBV12-3/TRBV12-4
abundance: .
d_gene: .
CDR3aa: CASSLDREYHTGELFF
CDR3nt: TGTGCCAGCAGTTTGGACAGAGAGTACCACACCGGGGAGCTGTTTTTT

j_gene: TRBJ2-1
v_gene: TRBV7-9
abundance: few
d_gene: .
CDR3aa: CASSSVEALAGYNEQFF
CDR3nt: TGTGCCAGCAGCTCGGTAGAGGCCCTCGCCGGCTACAATGAGCAGTTCTTC

j_gene: TRBJ2-1
v_gene: TRBV7-8
abundance: many
d_gene: .
CDR3aa: CASSTAWRQIDNEQFF
CDR3nt: TGTGCCAGCAGCACAGCATGGCGACAAATCGACAATGAGCAGTTCTTC

j_gene: TRBJ2-7
v_gene: TRBV20-1
abundance: .
d_gene: TRBD2
CDR3aa: CSASFSGEYDEQYF
CDR3nt: TGCAGTGCTAGTTTCAGCGGGGAGTACGACGAGCAGTACTTC

j_gene: TRBJ2-3
v_gene: TRBV25-1
abundance: .
d_gene: TRBD2
CDR3aa: CASSEYLGTSGSSTDTQYF
CDR3nt: TGTGCCAGCAGTGAATATCTGGGGACTAGCGGATCTAGCACAGATACGCAGTATTTT

j_gene: TRBJ1-1
v_gene: TRBV15
abundance: .
d_gene: .
CDR3aa: CATSSSVSGSTEAFF
CDR3nt: TGTGCCACCAGCAGCTCAGTCTCGGGGAGCACTGAAGCTTTCTTT

j_gene: TRBJ2-2
v_gene: TRBV20-1
abundance: .
d_gene: .
CDR3aa: CSDVSSKRVLPGELFF
CDR3nt: TGCAGTGACGTCTCCTCTAAAAGAGTCTTACCCGGGGAGCTGTTTTTT